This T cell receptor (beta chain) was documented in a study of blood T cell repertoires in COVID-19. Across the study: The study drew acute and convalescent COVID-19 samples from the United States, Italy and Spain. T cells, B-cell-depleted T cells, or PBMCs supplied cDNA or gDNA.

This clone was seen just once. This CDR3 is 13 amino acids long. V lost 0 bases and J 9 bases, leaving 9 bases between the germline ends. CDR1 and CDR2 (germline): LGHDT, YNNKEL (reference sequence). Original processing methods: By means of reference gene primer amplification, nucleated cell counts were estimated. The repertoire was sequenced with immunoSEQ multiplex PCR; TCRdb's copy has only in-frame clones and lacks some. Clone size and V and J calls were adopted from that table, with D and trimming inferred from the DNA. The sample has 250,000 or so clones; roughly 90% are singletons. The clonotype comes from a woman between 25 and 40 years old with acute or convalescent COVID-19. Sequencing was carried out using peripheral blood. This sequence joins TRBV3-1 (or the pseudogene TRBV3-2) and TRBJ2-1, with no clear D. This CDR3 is CASSQERQFEQFF. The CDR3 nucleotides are TGTGCCAGCAGCCAAGAACGTCAGTTTGAGCAGTTCTTC.